This is a list of T cell receptor beta chains from one sample in a study of T cells in Graves' hyperthyroidism and ophthalmopathy. One entry per CDR3 protein results from TCRdb running MiXCR on the multiplex PCR reads. This sample has 650,000 to 800,000 distinct CDR3 sequences, with about 45% found just once. The specimen sequenced was peripheral blood or thyroid tissue (not recorded which). The receptors here all came from an adult man with Graves' disease, either hyperthyroidism or ophthalmopathy (not recorded which). CDR3s include the opening cysteine and the closing phenylalanine or tryptophan.

TRBJ1-5,TRBV24-1,CATSGNGRDQPQHF
TRBJ2-5,TRBV7-9,CASTAGGETQYF
TRBJ1-6,TRBV7-2,CASSPASRTQNNSPLHF
TRBJ1-6,TRBV20-1,CSARDCSYNSPLHF
TRBJ2-7,TRBV29-1,CSVPGGEQYF
TRBJ2-5,TRBV2,CASSVDTGTQYF
TRBJ1-5,TRBV2,CASSDPGSGQPQHF
TRBJ2-5,TRBV6-2/TRBV6-3,CASTLYGIGETQYF
TRBJ2-7,TRBV6-4,CASSQLAGGPSDEQYF
TRBJ1-6,TRBV7-8,CASSRTNTLHF
TRBJ2-6,TRBV7-8,CASSLAGGDSGANVLTF
TRBJ1-4,TRBV10-2,CASSESRRNTEKLFF
TRBJ1-6,TRBV2,CASSPGGFMTLHF
TRBJ1-1,TRBV15,CATSRDGEGWRLNTEAFF
TRBJ2-7,TRBV7-8,CASSLGVRGTDYEQYF
TRBJ1-5,TRBV10-3,CASSYRGLGQINQPQHF
TRBJ1-6,TRBV2,CARNSAGTLNSPLHF
TRBJ2-7,TRBV7-9,CASSLMVSSYEQYF
TRBJ1-4,TRBV29-1,CSVEDQATGGYEKLFF
TRBJ2-7,TRBV20-1,CSANSASGSLREQYF
TRBJ2-5,TRBV25-1,CASSETSGGFSETQYF
TRBJ1-2,TRBV29-1,CSEAGGGYTF
TRBJ1-2,TRBV20-1,CSARGPTGTSNYGYTF
TRBJ1-2,TRBV2,CASSLWPEPPVLYGYTF
TRBJ2-7,TRBV7-2,CASSYPPGQVDSYEQYF
TRBJ2-5,TRBV5-8,CASSEDRGQETQYF
TRBJ1-5,TRBV24-1,CATSDLANKVPGHQHF
TRBJ2-7,TRBV5-1,CASSSGTSGRHYEQYF
TRBJ2-5,TRBV19,CASSIRETQYF
TRBJ1-4,TRBV7-9,CASSRHLRTTNGKLFF
TRBJ2-2,TRBV10-3,CAISESWTGNTGELFF
TRBJ2-5,TRBV9,CASSRWGGTETQYF
TRBJ1-3,TRBV29-1,CSVARGDGYTIYF
TRBJ1-2,TRBV29-1,CSRTTGYSYGYTF
TRBJ1-6,TRBV10-3,CAIAGGINSPLHF
TRBJ1-6,TRBV20-1,CSARGRQAYNSPLHF
TRBJ2-1,TRBV7-2,CASSLDRSGEQFF
TRBJ2-2,TRBV24-1,CATSDIRDRVHPTGELFF
TRBJ2-2,TRBV7-8,CASSSPGELFF
TRBJ2-2,TRBV5-1,CASSLGSRANTGELFF
TRBJ2-5,TRBV7-8,CASNSGTHQETQYF
TRBJ2-7,TRBV29-1,CSEGTGRISTYEQYF
TRBJ1-2,TRBV2,CASSSGPGGYTF
TRBJ2-2,TRBV24-1,CATSGVLAGEYGELFF
TRBJ1-6,TRBV7-9,CASSLAGSNVPSPLHF